These 19 T cell receptor beta chains were all obtained from the same sample, sequenced in a study of blood T cell repertoires in COVID-19. This table comes from immunoSEQ multiplex PCR, and its TCRdb copy is limited to in-frame clones, with some not included. Of 250,000 to 300,000 clones detected, 70% to 90% appear once; the ten largest clones hold roughly 5%. Sequencing used peripheral blood. Receptors originate from a man aged 50-60 years with active or convalescent COVID-19.

This clone appeared a single time. The rearrangement uses TRBV5-1 and TRBJ2-6; a possible D gene is TRBD1 (5 bases). The V and J ends lost 2 bases and 0 bases respectively, with 6 bases between them. The CDR3 is 15 amino acids. CDR1 and CDR2 (germline): SGHRS, YFSETQ. This chain's CDR3 is CASSFQGSGANVLTF. The CDR3 DNA reads as TGCGCCAGCAGCTTCCAGGGCTCTGGGGCCAACGTCCTGACTTTC.

The J gene is TRBJ1-1, the V gene TRBV3-1 (or the pseudogene TRBV3-2); 7 nucleotides agree with TRBD1. The germline V gene encodes CDR1 LGHDT and CDR2 YNNKEL (reference sequence). The trim removed 2 bases at V and 10 bases at J, leaving 10 bases unmatched. The CDR3 consists of 14 residues. CDR3 bases: TGTGCCAGCAGCCAAACCGACAGGGTTGGCGGAGCTTTCTTT. Its protein is CASSQTDRVGGAFF.

The chain employs TRBV30 and TRBJ1-4; 7 bases agree with TRBD1. V shed 5 bases, J shed 6 bases, and the junction held 9 bases outside the gene matches. Germline-derived CDR1 and CDR2 are GTSNPN and SVGIG (reference sequence). This CDR3 has 14 residues. The CDR3 loop is CAWGTVGGYEKLFF. As DNA, the CDR3 is TGTGCCTGGGGGACAGTCGGGGGATATGAAAAACTGTTTTTT. Based on the CDR3 plus reference TRBV30 and TRBJ1-4, the full variable domain is SQTIHQWPATLVQPVGSPLSLECTVEGTSNPNLYWYRQAAGRGLQLLFYSVGIGQISSEVPQNLSASRPQDRQFILSSKKLLLSDSGFYLCAWGTVGGYEKLFFGSGTQLSVL.

The rearrangement links TRBV7-3 to TRBJ2-3, with D possibly matching TRBD2 (5 bases). CDR1 and CDR2 (germline): SGHTA, FQGTGA. The CDR3 sequence is 14 residues long. V was shortened by 11 bases and J by 5 bases, with 20 bases between the two germline ends. The CDR3 DNA is TGTGCCCCTAAGGAGGACCATACTTTAGATACGCAGTATTTT. The encoded protein is CAPKEDHTLDTQYF.

This sequence joins TRBV24-1 and TRBJ2-3, with D maybe TRBD2 (5 bases). Germline V CDR1 and CDR2: KGHDR, SFDVKD. The CDR3 consists of 15 residues. V was pared by 7 bases and J by 0 bases, with 13 bases between. The DNA of the CDR3 is TGTGCCACCAGCCCGGGCCGGGATAGCACAGATACGCAGTATTTT. It encodes CATSPGRDSTDTQYF.

The V call is TRBV5-1, the J call TRBJ1-2, with D hard to call. The CDR3 has 16 amino acids. V was cut by 0 bases and J by 7 bases, with 19 bases left in between. Germline V CDR1 and CDR2: SGHRS, YFSETQ. The CDR3 region has the DNA TGCGCCAGCAGCTTGGCCTTCTCGACATCGCTGGGTGGCTACACCTTC. Its protein product is CASSLAFSTSLGGYTF. The complete variable domain, with remaining parts taken from reference TRBV5-1 and TRBJ1-2, reads KAGVTQTPRYLIKTRGQQVTLSCSPISGHRSVSWYQQTPGQGLQFLFEYFSETQRNKGNFPGRFSGRQFSNSRSEMNVSTLELGDSALYLCASSLAFSTSLGGYTFGSGTRLTVV.

This clone was observed a few times. The rearrangement links TRBV25-1 to TRBJ2-5; 8 bases are shared with TRBD2. In germline, CDR1 is MGHDK, CDR2 SYGVNS. With V trimmed by 8 bases and J by 0 bases, 8 bases remained unmatched. The CDR3 loop spans 15 amino acids. Here the CDR3 reads CASRGGHRHQETQYF. In DNA, the CDR3 is TGTGCCAGCCGGGGGGGACACCGTCACCAAGAGACCCAGTACTTC.

The chain has TRBV7-6 and TRBJ2-5; D unresolved. This CDR3 is built from 14 residues. Germline loops: CDR1 SGHVS, CDR2 FNYEAQ. The ends were cut back, 2 bases at V and 2 bases at J, with 9 bases in the middle. CDR3 nucleotide sequence: TGTGCCAGCAGCTTAAGTGGCTCACAAGAGACCCAGTACTTC. It is translated as CASSLSGSQETQYF.

The chain uses TRBV18 and TRBJ1-3, with a possible D match to TRBD1 (6 bases). The CDR3 runs to 17 residues. From germline, CDR1 is KGHSH and CDR2 LQKENI. Trimming took 2 bases from V and 1 from J, leaving 15 bases between them. DNA for the CDR3: TGTGCCAGCTCACCAGGGGTCAGGGGTTCATCTGGAAACACCATATATTTT. This translates into CASSPGVRGSSGNTIYF.

The chain recombines TRBV24-1 with TRBJ2-7; TRBD1 matches at 8 bases. The CDR3 extends over 15 amino acids. Germline trimming cut 5 bases from V and 3 bases from J; bases unmatched to any gene: 8. In germline, CDR1 is KGHDR, CDR2 SFDVKD. DNA of the CDR3: TGTGCCACCAGTGGTTTTCAGGGGGCGGTCTACGAGCAGTACTTC. It encodes CATSGFQGAVYEQYF.

This clone occurred a few times. This chain joins TRBV28 and TRBJ2-4; D might be TRBD1 (5 bases). Germline V lookup: CDR1 MDHEN, CDR2 SYDVKM. Trimming removed 3 bases at V and 1 base at J, with 7 bases between. This CDR3 is 14 amino acids long. CDR3 in amino acids: CASSFHRAKNIQYF. CDR3 nucleotide sequence: TGTGCCAGCAGTTTCCACAGGGCCAAAAACATTCAGTACTTC.

This chain joins TRBV21-1 and TRBJ2-6; TRBD1 reflects the table's D call only, with no check against the DNA. TRBV21-1 is recorded as a pseudogene. The CDR3 consists of 15 residues. The CDR3 spells CASSLRGSGANVLTF. The CDR3, as DNA: TGTGCCAGCAGCCTAAGGGGATCTGGGGCCAACGTCCTGACTTTC.

J is TRBJ2-5 and V is TRBV7-2, with 12 bases lining up with TRBD2. The junction had 8 bases not matched to a gene; V was cut back by 5 bases and J by 4 bases. The CDR3 covers 16 residues. Germline V lookup: CDR1 SGHTA, CDR2 FQGNSA. The CDR3 coding sequence is TGTGCCAGCAGCCCCGGGCCGGGACTAGCGGGAGAGACCCAGTACTTC. It codes for CASSPGPGLAGETQYF.

The rearrangement uses TRBV7-2 and TRBJ2-7; D gene ambiguous. The V end was cut by 1 base, the J end by 5 bases, with 3 bases between. CDR1 SGHTA and CDR2 FQGNSA come from the germline V gene. The CDR3 consists of 11 residues. The CDR3 region has the DNA TGTGCCAGCAGCTTAGACAACGAGCAGTACTTC. Translation gives CASSLDNEQYF.

The CDR3 sequence: CASSSWRDGEKLFF. The DNA of the CDR3 is TGTGCCAGCAGTTCGTGGAGGGACGGGGAAAAACTGTTTTTT. This chain links TRBV27 with TRBJ1-4, with D perhaps TRBD1 (5 bases). The CDR3 length is 14 residues. The V and J ends lost 4 bases and 8 bases respectively, with 14 bases between them. Germline CDR1 and CDR2: MNHEY and SMNVEV (reference sequence).

In the case of this clone: At one boundary the junction diverges from the germline segment, which might be a read error. This chain connects TRBV2 to TRBJ2-7; 7 bases are shared with TRBD1. Germline V CDR1 and CDR2: SNHLY, FYNNEI. This CDR3 spans 14 amino acids. CDR3 sequence reads: CASSGQPTGKRALF. The CDR3 coding sequence is TGTGCCAGCAGTGGACAACCGACAGGGAAAAGAGCGCTCTTC.

This clone was seen a few times. The chain recombines TRBV25-1 with TRBJ2-5; TRBD2 aligns across 12 bases. The CDR3 runs 16 residues. Germline CDR1 is MGHDK and CDR2 is SYGVNS. Trimming removed 6 bases from V and 5 bases from J; junction bases left unmatched: 10. In DNA, the CDR3 is TGTGCCAGCAGACCCAAAGGCCTAGCGGGAGGGGAGACCCAGTACTTC. This gives the protein CASRPKGLAGGETQYF.

V is TRBV28 and J is TRBJ1-2, with 7 bases that match TRBD1. Germline assignment: CDR1 MDHEN and CDR2 SYDVKM. With V trimmed by 6 bases and J by 8 bases, 18 bases remained unmatched. The CDR3 consists of 16 residues. For the CDR3, the DNA is TGTGCCAGCAGGCCGAACAGGGGTGAATATGTCTGGGGCTACACCTTC. Amino acids: CASRPNRGEYVWGYTF.

V and J are TRBV2 and TRBJ2-5, with 9 bases identical to TRBD2. The CDR3 runs to 14 residues. The V and J ends lost 4 bases and 2 bases, in that order; junction bases with no gene match: 2. The germline CDR1 and CDR2 sequences are SNHLY and FYNNEI. CDR3 residues: CASSAGLAQETQYF. The CDR3 nucleotides are TGTGCCAGCAGTGCGGGACTAGCACAAGAGACCCAGTACTTC.